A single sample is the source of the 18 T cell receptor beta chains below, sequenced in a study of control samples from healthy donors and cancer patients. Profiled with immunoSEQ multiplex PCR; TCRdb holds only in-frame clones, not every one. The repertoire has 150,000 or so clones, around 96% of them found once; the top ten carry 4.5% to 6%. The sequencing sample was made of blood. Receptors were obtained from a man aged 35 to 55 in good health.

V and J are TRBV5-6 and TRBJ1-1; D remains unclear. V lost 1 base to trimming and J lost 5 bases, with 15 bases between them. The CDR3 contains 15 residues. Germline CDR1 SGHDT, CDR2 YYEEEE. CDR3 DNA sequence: TGTGCCAGCAGCTTGCCCCGGCGGGAGAGGACTGAAGCTTTCTTT. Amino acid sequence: CASSLPRRERTEAFF.

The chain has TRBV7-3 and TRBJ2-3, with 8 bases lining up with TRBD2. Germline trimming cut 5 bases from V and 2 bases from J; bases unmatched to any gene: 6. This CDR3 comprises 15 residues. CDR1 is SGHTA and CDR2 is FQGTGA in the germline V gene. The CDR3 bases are TGTGCCAGCAGCCCGCGGGGGGTGTTCACAGATACGCAGTATTTT. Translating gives CASSPRGVFTDTQYF.

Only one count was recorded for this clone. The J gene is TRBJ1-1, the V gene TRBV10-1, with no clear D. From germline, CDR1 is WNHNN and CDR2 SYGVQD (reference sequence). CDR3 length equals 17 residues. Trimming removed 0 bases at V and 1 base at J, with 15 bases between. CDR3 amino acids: CASSESRLKARNTEAFF. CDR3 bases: TGCGCCAGCAGTGAGTCACGGTTGAAGGCAAGGAACACTGAAGCTTTCTTT.

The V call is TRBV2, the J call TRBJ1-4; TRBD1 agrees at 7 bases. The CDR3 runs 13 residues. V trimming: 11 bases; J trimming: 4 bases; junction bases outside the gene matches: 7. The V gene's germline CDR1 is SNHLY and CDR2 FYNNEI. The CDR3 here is CASKGAYNEKLFF. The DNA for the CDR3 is TGTGCCTCCAAGGGGGCGTATAATGAAAAACTGTTTTTT.

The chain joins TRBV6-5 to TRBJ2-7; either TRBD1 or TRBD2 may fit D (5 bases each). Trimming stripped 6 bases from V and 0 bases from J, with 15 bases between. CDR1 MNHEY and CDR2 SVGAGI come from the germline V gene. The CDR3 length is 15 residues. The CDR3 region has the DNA TGTGCCAGCAGCACCGTAGGGGACCGCTCCTACGAGCAGTACTTC. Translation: CASSTVGDRSYEQYF.

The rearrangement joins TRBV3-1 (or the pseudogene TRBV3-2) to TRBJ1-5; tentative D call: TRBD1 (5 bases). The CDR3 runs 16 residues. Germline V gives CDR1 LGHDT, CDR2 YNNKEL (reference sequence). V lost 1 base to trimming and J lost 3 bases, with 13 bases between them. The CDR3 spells CASSQGQGRANQPQHF. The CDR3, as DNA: TGTGCCAGCAGCCAAGGGCAGGGTCGAGCCAATCAGCCCCAGCATTTT.

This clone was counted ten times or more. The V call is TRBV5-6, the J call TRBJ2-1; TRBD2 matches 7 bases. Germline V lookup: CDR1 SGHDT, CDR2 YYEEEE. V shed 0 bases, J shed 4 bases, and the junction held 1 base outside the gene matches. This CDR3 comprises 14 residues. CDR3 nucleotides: TGTGCCAGCAGCTTGGGGACTAGTTACAATGAGCAGTTCTTC. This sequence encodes CASSLGTSYNEQFF. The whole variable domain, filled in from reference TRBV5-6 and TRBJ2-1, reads DAGVTQSPTHLIKTRGQQVTLRCSPKSGHDTVSWYQQALGQGPQFIFQYYEEEERQRGNFPDRFSGHQFPNYSSELNVNALLLGDSALYLCASSLGTSYNEQFFGPGTRLTVL.

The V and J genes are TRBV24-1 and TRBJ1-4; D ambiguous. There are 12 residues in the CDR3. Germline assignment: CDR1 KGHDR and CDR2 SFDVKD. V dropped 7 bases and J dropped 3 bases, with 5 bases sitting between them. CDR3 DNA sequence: TGTGCCACCAGCACCTCTAATGAAAAACTGTTTTTT. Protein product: CATSTSNEKLFF.

The CDR3 region is CASSSRRGGVSGYTF. DNA for the CDR3: TGTGCCAGCAGTTCCCGGAGAGGGGGCGTCTCTGGCTACACCTTC. The chain uses TRBV28 and TRBJ1-2; 7 bases agree with TRBD1. J was trimmed by 7 bases and V by 4 bases; bases with no gene match: 12. Germline V gene data show CDR1 as MDHEN and CDR2 as SYDVKM. The CDR3 contains 15 residues.

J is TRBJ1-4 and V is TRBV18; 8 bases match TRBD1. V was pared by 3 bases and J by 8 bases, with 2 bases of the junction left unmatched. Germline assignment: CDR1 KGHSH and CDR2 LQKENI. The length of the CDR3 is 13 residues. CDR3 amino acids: CASSPGTGEKLFF. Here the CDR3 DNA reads TGTGCCAGCTCACCCGGGACAGGAGAAAAACTGTTTTTT. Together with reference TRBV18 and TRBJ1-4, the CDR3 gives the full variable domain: NAGVMQNPRHLVRRRGQEARLRCSPMKGHSHVYWYRQLPEEGLKFMVYLQKENIIDESGMPKERFSAEFPKEGPSILRIQQVVRGDSAAYFCASSPGTGEKLFFGSGTQLSVL.

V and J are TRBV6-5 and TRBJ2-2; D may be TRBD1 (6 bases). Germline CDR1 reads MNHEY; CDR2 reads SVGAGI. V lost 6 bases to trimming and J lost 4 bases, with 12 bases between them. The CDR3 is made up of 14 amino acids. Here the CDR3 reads CASSQTGPTGELFF. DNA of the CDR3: TGTGCCAGCAGCCAAACAGGGCCCACCGGGGAGCTGTTTTTT.

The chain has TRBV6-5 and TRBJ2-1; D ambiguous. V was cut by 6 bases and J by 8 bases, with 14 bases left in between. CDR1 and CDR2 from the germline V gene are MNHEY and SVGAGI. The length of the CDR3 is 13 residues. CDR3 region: CASSRTRPDEQFF. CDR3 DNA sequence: TGTGCCAGCAGCCGGACCCGGCCCGATGAGCAGTTCTTC.

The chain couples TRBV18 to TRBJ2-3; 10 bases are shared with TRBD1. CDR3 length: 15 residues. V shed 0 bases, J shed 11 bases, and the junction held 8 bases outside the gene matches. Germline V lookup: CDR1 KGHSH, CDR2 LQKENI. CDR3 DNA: TGTGCCAGCTCACCACCTTCGGGACAGGGGTTTGGGCAGTATTTT. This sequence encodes CASSPPSGQGFGQYF.

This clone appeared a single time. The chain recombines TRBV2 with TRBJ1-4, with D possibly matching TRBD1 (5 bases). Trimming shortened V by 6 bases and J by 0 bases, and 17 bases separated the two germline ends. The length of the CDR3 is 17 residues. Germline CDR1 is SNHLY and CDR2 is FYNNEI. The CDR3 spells CASRTEQAYSTNEKLFF. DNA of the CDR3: TGTGCCAGCAGGACAGAACAGGCATACTCAACTAATGAAAAACTGTTTTTT.

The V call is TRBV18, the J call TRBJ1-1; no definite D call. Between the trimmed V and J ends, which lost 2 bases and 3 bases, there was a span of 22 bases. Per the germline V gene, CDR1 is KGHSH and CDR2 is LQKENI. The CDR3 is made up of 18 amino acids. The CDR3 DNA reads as TGTGCCAGCTCACCAGCACCCGACCTGATGACGGAGTACACTGAAGCTTTCTTT. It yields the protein CASSPAPDLMTEYTEAFF.

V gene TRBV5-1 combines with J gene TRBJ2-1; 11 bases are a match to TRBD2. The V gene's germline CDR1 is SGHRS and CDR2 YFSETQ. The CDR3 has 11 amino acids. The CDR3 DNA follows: TGCGCTAGCGGGGGGGCCGGTGAGCAGTTCTTC. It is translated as CASGGAGEQFF.

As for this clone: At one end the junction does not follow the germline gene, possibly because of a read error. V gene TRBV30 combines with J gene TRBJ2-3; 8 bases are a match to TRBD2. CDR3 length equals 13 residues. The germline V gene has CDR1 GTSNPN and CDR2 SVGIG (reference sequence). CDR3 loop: CPRGTSPTDTQYF. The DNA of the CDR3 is TGCCCCCGGGGGACTAGTCCCACAGATACGCAGTATTTT.

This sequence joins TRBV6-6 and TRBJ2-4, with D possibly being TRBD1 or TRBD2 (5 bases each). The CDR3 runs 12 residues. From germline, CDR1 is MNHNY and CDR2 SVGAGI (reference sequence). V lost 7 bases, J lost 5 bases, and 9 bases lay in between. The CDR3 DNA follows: TGTGCCAGCACAGGGAGCCAAAACATTCAGTACTTC. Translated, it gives CASTGSQNIQYF.